The 17 T cell receptor beta chains in this list originate from one sample, sequenced in a study of cytotoxic CD8 clonotypes in ibrutinib-treated CLL. Some clones are missing from TCRdb's copy, which holds only in-frame ones; the method was immunoSEQ multiplex PCR. The repertoire holds tens of thousands of clones, with approximately 80% as singletons. The sequencing here drew on PBMCs, taken at disease progression, from a patient treated with ibrutinib. All receptors derive from a human donor with chronic lymphocytic leukemia.

This clone is judged medium-sized. J is TRBJ2-3 and V is TRBV11-2, with D maybe TRBD2 (6 bases). CDR1 is SGHAT and CDR2 is FQNNGV in the germline V gene. Trimming took off 5 bases at V and 4 bases at J, with 19 bases between the two ends. CDR3 length equals 16 residues. The CDR3 sequence is CASSLWDSPRADTQYF. CDR3 nucleotides: TGTGCCAGCAGCCTCTGGGACTCTCCAAGGGCAGATACGCAGTATTTT.

This clone was detected only a few times. This chain connects TRBV18 to TRBJ1-1; D gene ambiguous. The germline V gene encodes CDR1 KGHSH and CDR2 LQKENI. The CDR3 has 13 residues. Deletions cut 0 bases from V and 3 bases from J, with 5 bases between. CDR3 sequence (DNA): TGTGCCAGCTCACCACCACTGGACACTGAAGCTTTCTTT. This encodes CASSPPLDTEAFF.

This sequence joins TRBV6-5 and TRBJ1-1; tentative D call: TRBD1 (5 bases). Trimming cost V 0 bases and J 4 bases, with 12 bases left between them. The germline V gene has CDR1 MNHEY and CDR2 SVGAGI. The CDR3 consists of 15 residues. The CDR3, as DNA: TGTGCCAGCAGTTACTCGTTCTTTGGGGGCACTGAAGCTTTCTTT. Its protein product is CASSYSFFGGTEAFF.

The chain joins TRBV19 to TRBJ2-5; D is perhaps TRBD1 or TRBD2 (6 bases each). The CDR3 runs to 16 residues. Germline V lookup: CDR1 LNHDA, CDR2 SQIVND (reference sequence). Trimming took 4 bases from V and 2 from J, leaving 17 bases between them. CDR3 protein: CASSRRGALRQETQYF. The CDR3, as DNA: TGTGCCAGTAGTAGGAGGGGGGCGCTGCGTCAAGAGACCCAGTACTTC. The full variable domain, rest sourced from reference TRBV19 and TRBJ2-5, is DGGITQSPKYLFRKEGQNVTLSCEQNLNHDAMYWYRQDPGQGLRLIYYSQIVNDFQKGDIAEGYSVSREKKESFPLTVTSAQKNPTAFYLCASSRRGALRQETQYFGPGTRLLVL.

The chain links TRBV2 to TRBJ1-3; the D is unclear. Trimming removed 3 bases at V and 5 bases at J, with 8 bases between. The germline gives CDR1 SNHLY, CDR2 FYNNEI. There are 13 residues in the CDR3. The CDR3 loop reads CASSETLRNTIYF. CDR3 nucleotide sequence: TGTGCCAGCAGTGAGACATTAAGAAACACCATATATTTT.

This rearrangement joins TRBV14 to TRBJ2-5; D perhaps matches TRBD2 (6 bases). The CDR3 is made up of 15 amino acids. Germline V lookup: CDR1 SGHDN, CDR2 FVKESK. Trimming removed 3 bases at V and 5 bases at J, with 16 bases between. The CDR3: CASSQLFGGQETQYF. CDR3 sequence (DNA): TGTGCCAGCAGCCAGCTTTTTGGAGGGCAGGAGACCCAGTACTTC.

The chain has TRBV5-6 and TRBJ2-7; 7 bases are a match to TRBD1. There are 11 residues in the CDR3. V lost 0 bases, J lost 11 bases, and 2 bases stayed unmatched. From germline, CDR1 is SGHDT and CDR2 YYEEEE. CDR3 amino acids: CASSLGDRKYF. For the CDR3, the DNA is TGTGCCAGCAGCTTGGGGGACAGAAAGTACTTC. The whole variable domain, remainder taken from reference TRBV5-6 and TRBJ2-7, is DAGVTQSPTHLIKTRGQQVTLRCSPKSGHDTVSWYQQALGQGPQFIFQYYEEEERQRGNFPDRFSGHQFPNYSSELNVNALLLGDSALYLCASSLGDRKYFGPGTRLTVT.

This clone was recorded a few times. This chain joins TRBV19 and TRBJ1-5; 7 positions agree with TRBD1. CDR1 is LNHDA, CDR2 SQIVND, per germline (reference sequence). The CDR3 loop spans 16 amino acids. V trimming: 1 base; J trimming: 2 bases; junction bases outside the gene matches: 5. The CDR3: CASSIGTGMGNQPQHF. CDR3 coding DNA: TGTGCCAGTAGTATAGGGACAGGAATGGGCAATCAGCCCCAGCATTTT.

V usage is TRBV4-2 and J usage is TRBJ2-2, with a possible D match to TRBD2 (7 bases). This CDR3 contains 17 residues. Germline CDR1 and CDR2: LGHNA and YNFKEQ. Trimming stripped 0 bases from V and 5 bases from J, with 16 bases between. DNA of the CDR3: TGTGCCAGCAGCCAAGAAGGGGGAGGGAGGTGGACCGGGGAGCTGTTTTTT. Residues: CASSQEGGGRWTGELFF.

The chain combines TRBV4-1 with TRBJ2-1, with D hard to call. Trimming shortened V by 0 bases and J by 7 bases, and 4 bases separated the two germline ends. The CDR3 consists of 12 residues. Looked up from germline, CDR1 is MGHRA and CDR2 is YSYEKL. The CDR3 spells CASSQDRNEQFF. The DNA of the CDR3 is TGCGCCAGCAGCCAAGACCGGAATGAGCAGTTCTTC.

This clone has more than one count but fewer than ten. This sequence joins TRBV6-5 and TRBJ1-4, with D possibly TRBD1 on 6 matching bases. V was shortened by 5 bases and J by 8 bases, with 15 bases between the two germline ends. The CDR3 has 14 residues. Germline-derived CDR1 and CDR2 are MNHEY and SVGAGI. For the CDR3, the DNA is TGTGCCAGCAGTGAAGGGGGTACGAGCGAAAAACTGTTTTTT. It codes for CASSEGGTSEKLFF.

The rearrangement joins TRBV5-1 to TRBJ2-7; TRBD1 matches at 7 bases. Germline CDR1 and CDR2: SGHRS and YFSETQ. The ends lost 3 bases at V and 5 bases at J; junction bases unmatched: 11. CDR3 length: 15 amino acids. CDR3 amino acids: CASSSTRQGMNEQYF. The CDR3 bases are TGCGCCAGCAGCTCAACACGACAGGGTATGAACGAGCAGTACTTC.

The chain recombines TRBV11-1 with TRBJ1-2; D ambiguous. The CDR3 extends over 17 amino acids. Looked up from germline, CDR1 is SGHAT and CDR2 is FQDESV (reference sequence). V was trimmed by 4 bases and J by 5 bases, leaving 23 bases between them. This chain's CDR3 is CASSSSPGNPGWYGYTF. In nucleotides, the CDR3 is TGTGCCAGCAGCTCTTCCCCCGGCAATCCGGGCTGGTATGGCTACACCTTC.

The chain is built from TRBV7-3 and TRBJ2-3; tentatively, D is TRBD2 (5 bases). This CDR3 has 15 residues. The germline V gene encodes CDR1 SGHTA and CDR2 FQGTGA. Deletions cut 5 bases from V and 0 bases from J, with 12 bases between. CDR3 in amino acids: CASSTRDPSTDTQYF. CDR3 coding DNA: TGTGCCAGCAGCACCCGGGATCCTAGCACAGATACGCAGTATTTT.

This chain links TRBV6-1 with TRBJ2-7; D is perhaps TRBD2 (5 bases). V shed 6 bases and J shed 3 bases, with 9 bases lying between them. This CDR3 contains 12 residues. Germline CDR1 is MNHNS and CDR2 is SASEGT. CDR3 DNA sequence: TGTGCCAGCAGGGGAGTCTACTACGAGCAGTACTTC. This gives the protein CASRGVYYEQYF.

The J gene is TRBJ1-1, the V gene TRBV10-1; D possibly corresponds to TRBD1 (5 bases). Germline CDR1 WNHNN, CDR2 SYGVQD (reference sequence). This CDR3 comprises 14 residues. V was shortened by 4 bases and J by 4 bases, with 13 bases between the two germline ends. The CDR3 loop is CASSAGGRFTEAFF. In DNA form, the CDR3 reads TGCGCCAGCAGTGCGGGGGGGAGGTTCACTGAAGCTTTCTTT.

The chain carries TRBV9 and TRBJ2-1; 14 bases fit TRBD2. The CDR3 sequence is 15 residues long. The germline V gene has CDR1 SGDLS and CDR2 YYNGEE. The trim removed 4 bases at V and 6 bases at J, leaving 3 bases unmatched. The CDR3 sequence: CASSLTSGRGNEQFF. For the CDR3, the DNA is TGTGCCAGCAGCCTGACTAGCGGGAGGGGCAATGAGCAGTTCTTC. The full variable domain, in which reference TRBV9 and TRBJ2-1 provide the parts outside the CDR3, is DSGVTQTPKHLITATGQRVTLRCSPRSGDLSVYWYQQSLDQGLQFLIQYYNGEERAKGNILERFSAQQFPDLHSELNLSSLELGDSALYFCASSLTSGRGNEQFFGPGTRLTVL.